These 30 T cell receptor beta chains share one sample of origin, sequenced in a study of identifying expanded T cells in peripheral blood. The method was immunoSEQ multiplex PCR; TCRdb's version includes in-frame clones alone and lacks a portion of them. The table lists under 85,000 clones, roughly 89% of them singletons. The source material was blood. The source of these receptors is a person aged 18 to 70 in good health.

The gene calls are TRBV5-6 and TRBJ2-1; 7 bases agree with TRBD1. The CDR3 runs 17 residues. V was pared by 2 bases and J by 4 bases, with 12 bases of the junction left unmatched. Germline-derived CDR1 and CDR2 are SGHDT and YYEEEE. CDR3 sequence (DNA): TGTGCCAGCAGCTTTCGGTCGACAGGGATCCCTTACAATGAGCAGTTCTTC. This translates into CASSFRSTGIPYNEQFF.

The chain joins TRBV19 to TRBJ2-4, with D perhaps TRBD1 (6 bases). The germline gives CDR1 LNHDA, CDR2 SQIVND (reference sequence). The CDR3 is 15 residues long. With 6 bases removed from V and 1 base from J, the gap between germline ends came to 13 bases. The DNA of the CDR3 is TGTGCCAGTAGAGGGGCAGGGGAGGCCAAAAACATTCAGTACTTC. As protein: CASRGAGEAKNIQYF. The full variable domain, its missing parts supplied by reference TRBV19 and TRBJ2-4, is DGGITQSPKYLFRKEGQNVTLSCEQNLNHDAMYWYRQDPGQGLRLIYYSQIVNDFQKGDIAEGYSVSREKKESFPLTVTSAQKNPTAFYLCASRGAGEAKNIQYFGAGTRLSVL.

The chain has TRBV29-1 and TRBJ2-3; TRBD1 matches 7 bases. This CDR3 is 14 amino acids long. J was trimmed by 2 bases and V by 5 bases; bases with no gene match: 7. Germline CDR1 SQVTM, CDR2 ANQGSEA. CDR3 in amino acids: CSVRTGAYTDTQYF. The CDR3 region has the DNA TGCAGCGTTAGGACAGGAGCATACACAGATACGCAGTATTTT.

This clone came up many times. The V call is TRBV7-2, the J call TRBJ1-1, with unresolved D. The CDR3 consists of 14 residues. V was trimmed by 5 bases and J by 4 bases, leaving 14 bases between them. Germline-derived CDR1 and CDR2 are SGHTA and FQGNSA. In DNA form, the CDR3 reads TGTGCCAGCAGCATAGACCCCCAGGCCACTGAAGCTTTCTTT. This codes for CASSIDPQATEAFF.

The chain couples TRBV4-1 to TRBJ2-7; D call uncertain. V was clipped by 0 bases and J by 5 bases, with 11 bases between them. This CDR3 is built from 14 residues. CDR1 and CDR2 (germline): MGHRA, YSYEKL. This CDR3 reads CASSQERTNHEQYF. CDR3 bases: TGCGCCAGCAGCCAAGAGAGGACGAACCACGAGCAGTACTTC.

The V and J genes are TRBV9 and TRBJ2-1; tentatively, D is TRBD2 (6 bases). The CDR3 is made up of 16 amino acids. The V gene lost 4 bases and the J gene lost 5 bases, with 19 bases spanning the gap. Germline loops: CDR1 SGDLS, CDR2 YYNGEE. CDR3 coding DNA: TGTGCCAGCAGCCTCCGGGGTAGCGGAGGCGACAATGAGCAGTTCTTC. Translation: CASSLRGSGGDNEQFF. The whole variable domain, filled in from reference TRBV9 and TRBJ2-1, reads DSGVTQTPKHLITATGQRVTLRCSPRSGDLSVYWYQQSLDQGLQFLIQYYNGEERAKGNILERFSAQQFPDLHSELNLSSLELGDSALYFCASSLRGSGGDNEQFFGPGTRLTVL.

The rearrangement joins TRBV5-1 to TRBJ2-2, with 9 bases fitting TRBD1. Unmatched junction bases numbered 4, after V lost 0 bases and J lost 7 bases. The germline V gene encodes CDR1 SGHRS and CDR2 YFSETQ. The CDR3 has 15 amino acids. CDR3 region: CASSLATGGIGELFF. CDR3 coding DNA: TGCGCCAGCAGCTTGGCGACAGGGGGAATCGGGGAGCTGTTTTTT.

The gene calls are TRBV27 and TRBJ2-3; D remains ambiguous. From germline, CDR1 is MNHEY and CDR2 SMNVEV (reference sequence). V lost 10 bases, J lost 0 bases, and 8 bases lay in between. This CDR3 has 12 residues. The CDR3 nucleotides are TGTGCCATCAGATCTAGCACAGATACGCAGTATTTT. Protein product: CAIRSSTDTQYF.

J is TRBJ2-4 and V is TRBV7-2; a weak D match, TRBD2 (5 bases). The CDR3 loop spans 15 amino acids. The V gene lost 5 bases and the J gene lost 0 bases, with 11 bases spanning the gap. The germline CDR1 and CDR2 sequences are SGHTA and FQGNSA. The CDR3 DNA sequence: TGTGCCAGCAGCGGGAGTTCCGAAGCCAAAAACATTCAGTACTTC. This translates into CASSGSSEAKNIQYF.

To note about this clone: Distinct nucleotide sequences in the sample also encode this CDR3. V and J are TRBV19 and TRBJ2-1; 10 positions agree with TRBD2. Germline-derived CDR1 and CDR2 are LNHDA and SQIVND (reference sequence). There are 15 residues in the CDR3. Trimming removed 4 bases from V and 0 bases from J; junction bases left unmatched: 0. CDR3 loop: CASSRTSGSYNEQFF. CDR3 in DNA: TGTGCCAGTAGTAGGACTAGCGGCTCCTACAATGAGCAGTTCTTC.

This rearrangement joins TRBV7-2 to TRBJ2-7, with 10 bases identical to TRBD2. The CDR3 covers 19 residues. V shed 0 bases and J 2 bases; nucleotides not matched to a gene: 13. Looked up from germline, CDR1 is SGHTA and CDR2 is FQGNSA. The CDR3, as DNA: TGTGCCAGCAGCTTAGCGCTCGTAGCGGGAGGTTTGAGCCCCTACGAGCAGTACTTC. It yields the protein CASSLALVAGGLSPYEQYF. Full variable domain (remainder filled in from reference TRBV7-2 and TRBJ2-7): GAGVSQSPSNKVTEKGKDVELRCDPISGHTALYWYRQSLGQGLEFLIYFQGNSAPDKSGLPSDRFSAERTGGSVSTLTIQRTQQEDSAVYLCASSLALVAGGLSPYEQYFGPGTRLTVT.

The chain employs TRBV23-1 and TRBJ1-1; TRBD1 might be the D (6 bases). TRBV23-1 is an open reading frame whose function is uncertain. Deletions cut 0 bases from V and 5 bases from J, with 22 bases between. The length of the CDR3 is 18 residues. CDR3 sequence (DNA): TGCGCCAGCAGTCAATCGGGTGCCCCGGGGGCCGGGCGGACTGAAGCTTTCTTT. It is translated as CASSQSGAPGAGRTEAFF.

This clone was seen once. The chain recombines TRBV7-2 with TRBJ2-5; D is unresolved. This CDR3 comprises 13 residues. Between the trimmed V and J ends, which lost 3 bases and 5 bases, there was a span of 10 bases. Germline loops: CDR1 SGHTA, CDR2 FQGNSA. The CDR3, as DNA: TGTGCCAGCAGCTTGGCAGCCCACGAGACCCAGTACTTC. This translates into CASSLAAHETQYF.

Worth noting for this clone: Within the sample, other DNA sequences also encode this same CDR3. The V call is TRBV21-1, the J call TRBJ2-7; the table's D gene call, TRBD2, was not cross checked with the DNA. TRBV21-1 is a pseudogene locus. This CDR3 has 13 amino acids. The CDR3 DNA reads as TGTGCCAGCAGTCCGGGGGATACCTACGAGCAGTACTTC. This encodes CASSPGDTYEQYF.

The sample holds one count of this clone. The chain links TRBV5-1 to TRBJ1-1, with 8 nucleotides matching TRBD1. Germline loops: CDR1 SGHRS, CDR2 YFSETQ. The V and J ends lost 4 bases and 3 bases, in that order; junction bases with no gene match: 5. The CDR3 consists of 14 residues. The CDR3 DNA is TGCGCCAGCAGCCTGACAGGGGAGTACACTGAAGCTTTCTTT. Amino acids: CASSLTGEYTEAFF.

CDR3 bases: TGTGCCAGCAGCTTAGGAGGGACCTACGAGCAGTACTTC. Its translation: CASSLGGTYEQYF. The V gene is TRBV7-8, the J gene TRBJ2-7; perhaps TRBD2 as D (5 bases). With 1 base removed from V and 2 bases from J, the gap between germline ends came to 6 bases. Germline CDR1 SGHVS, CDR2 FQNEAQ. The CDR3 contains 13 residues.

The rearrangement joins TRBV6-6 to TRBJ2-5; D possibly uses TRBD1 or TRBD2 (6 bases each). From germline, CDR1 is MNHNY and CDR2 SVGAGI (reference sequence). The ends were cut back, 6 bases at V and 1 base at J, with 18 bases in the middle. The CDR3 is made up of 16 amino acids. The CDR3 is CASSTNGGLLQETQYF. Here the CDR3 DNA reads TGTGCCAGCAGCACCAATGGGGGGCTCCTCCAAGAGACCCAGTACTTC.

The chain links TRBV29-1 to TRBJ1-2, with TRBD1 matching 8 bases. CDR3 length: 14 residues. Germline CDR1 reads SQVTM; CDR2 reads ANQGSEA. The J segment lost 4 bases and the V segment lost 6 bases, leaving 10 bases of the junction unmatched. The CDR3 DNA is TGCAGCGTCGAGACAGGGGCCGGCCGCTATGGCTACACCTTC. This translates into CSVETGAGRYGYTF.

The chain has TRBV5-1 and TRBJ2-7, with 9 bases matching TRBD1. The CDR3 length is 12 residues. Germline assignment: CDR1 SGHRS and CDR2 YFSETQ. V dropped 3 bases and J dropped 5; count of bases not matched to a gene: 0. CDR3 coding DNA: TGCGCCAGCAGCTGGACAGGGGACGAGCAGTACTTC. Translation gives CASSWTGDEQYF.

The V call is TRBV7-9, the J call TRBJ1-1, with D unclear. Germline assignment: CDR1 SEHNR and CDR2 FQNEAQ (reference sequence). This CDR3 is 12 amino acids long. The V and J ends lost 1 base and 5 bases respectively, with 5 bases between them. CDR3 in amino acids: CASSLGATEAFF. The CDR3 nucleotides are TGTGCCAGCAGCTTAGGGGCTACTGAAGCTTTCTTT.

This clone was seen a handful of times. This chain's CDR3 is CATRLSGMFDYEQYF. The CDR3 DNA is TGTGCCACAAGACTCAGCGGGATGTTCGACTACGAGCAGTACTTC. The chain carries TRBV7-2 and TRBJ2-7; 7 bases are a match to TRBD2. CDR3 length: 15 amino acids. The germline gives CDR1 SGHTA, CDR2 FQGNSA. V lost 10 bases to trimming and J lost 3 bases; unmatched junction nucleotides: 15.

This clone was observed a few times. The chain links TRBV27 to TRBJ2-7, with D possibly TRBD1 on 6 matching bases. From germline, CDR1 is MNHEY and CDR2 SMNVEV (reference sequence). Deletions cut 6 bases from V and 5 bases from J, with 14 bases between. The CDR3 covers 13 residues. The CDR3 spells CASSRDIVHEQYF. The CDR3 DNA is TGTGCCAGCAGCCGGGACATCGTACACGAGCAGTACTTC.

The gene calls are TRBV6-5 and TRBJ2-5; D is possibly TRBD1 (5 bases). Per germline, CDR1 MNHEY and CDR2 SVGAGI. This CDR3 is built from 11 residues. The V gene lost 5 bases and the J gene lost 5 bases, with 6 bases spanning the gap. The DNA for the CDR3 is TGTGCCAGCAGTGCAGGGGAGACCCAGTACTTC. It encodes CASSAGETQYF.

This clone was counted a few times. An end of the junction differs from the germline gene, which may be a read error. The rearrangement links TRBV7-7 to TRBJ2-2, with 7 bases that match TRBD2. Germline CDR1 and CDR2: SSHAT and FNYEAQ (reference sequence). The CDR3 runs to 16 residues. The CDR3 is CASSLGTGGDTGELFF. CDR3 nucleotides: TGTGCTAGCAGCTTAGGAACGGGGGGAGACACCGGGGAGCTGTTTTTT.

This chain joins TRBV9 and TRBJ2-2; 7 bases are shared with TRBD2. The germline V gene has CDR1 SGDLS and CDR2 YYNGEE. The CDR3 is 16 residues long. J gave up 4 bases and V 0 bases, and 6 bases lay outside the gene matches. The CDR3 loop is CASSVGGGSGTGELFF. CDR3 bases: TGTGCCAGCAGCGTAGGTGGCGGGAGCGGCACCGGGGAGCTGTTTTTT.

This sequence joins TRBV7-2 and TRBJ1-1, with a tentative D call TRBD1 (6 bases). V lost 0 bases, J lost 5 bases, and 13 bases lay in between. In germline, CDR1 is SGHTA, CDR2 FQGNSA. The CDR3 length is 15 residues. The CDR3 DNA is TGTGCCAGCAGCTTAGCGCTGGTAGGGGGGACTGAAGCTTTCTTT. Translating gives CASSLALVGGTEAFF.

The V call is TRBV5-1, the J call TRBJ2-5, with 8 bases fitting TRBD1. CDR1 SGHRS and CDR2 YFSETQ come from the germline V gene. The V segment lost 4 bases and the J segment 2 bases; nucleotides outside the gene matches: 7. This CDR3 comprises 15 residues. The CDR3 sequence: CASSLGQGRQETQYF. CDR3 DNA sequence: TGCGCCAGCAGCCTCGGACAGGGAAGGCAAGAGACCCAGTACTTC.

This chain links TRBV4-3 with TRBJ1-1, with a weak D call TRBD1 (6 bases). Trimming took off 0 bases at V and 4 bases at J, with 6 bases between the two ends. Germline V gene lookup returns CDR1 LGHNA and CDR2 YSLEER. This CDR3 has 13 amino acids. The CDR3 nucleotides are TGCGCCAGCAGCCAAGAAGGGGGCACTGAAGCTTTCTTT. Translation: CASSQEGGTEAFF.

The rearrangement uses TRBV29-1 and TRBJ2-3; 8 nucleotides agree with TRBD2. The V segment lost 7 bases and the J segment 3 bases; nucleotides outside the gene matches: 9. This CDR3 is built from 14 residues. The germline V gene has CDR1 SQVTM and CDR2 ANQGSEA. Here the CDR3 reads CSALGGVGTDTQYF. Written as DNA, the CDR3 is TGCAGCGCCCTCGGGGGGGTAGGGACAGATACGCAGTATTTT.

The chain is built from TRBV7-2 and TRBJ2-7, with D tentatively TRBD2 (6 bases). Germline lookup yields CDR1 SGHTA and CDR2 FQGNSA. This CDR3 region has 14 residues. Between the trimmed V and J ends, which lost 3 bases and 0 bases, there was a span of 9 bases. Written as DNA, the CDR3 is TGTGCCAGCAGCTTCGTGGGGGGCTCCTACGAGCAGTACTTC. This sequence encodes CASSFVGGSYEQYF.